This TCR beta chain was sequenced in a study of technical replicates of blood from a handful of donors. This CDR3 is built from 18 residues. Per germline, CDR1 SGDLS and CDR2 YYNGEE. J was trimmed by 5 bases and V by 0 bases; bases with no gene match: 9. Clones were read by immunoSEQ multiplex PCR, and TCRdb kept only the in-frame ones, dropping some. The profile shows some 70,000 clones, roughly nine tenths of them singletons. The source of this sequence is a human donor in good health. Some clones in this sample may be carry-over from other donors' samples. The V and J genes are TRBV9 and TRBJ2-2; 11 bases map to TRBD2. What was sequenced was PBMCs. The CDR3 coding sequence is TGTGCCAGCAGCGTAGGGTATAGCGGGGGGGCCTGGACCGGGGAGCTGTTTTTT. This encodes CASSVGYSGGAWTGELFF.